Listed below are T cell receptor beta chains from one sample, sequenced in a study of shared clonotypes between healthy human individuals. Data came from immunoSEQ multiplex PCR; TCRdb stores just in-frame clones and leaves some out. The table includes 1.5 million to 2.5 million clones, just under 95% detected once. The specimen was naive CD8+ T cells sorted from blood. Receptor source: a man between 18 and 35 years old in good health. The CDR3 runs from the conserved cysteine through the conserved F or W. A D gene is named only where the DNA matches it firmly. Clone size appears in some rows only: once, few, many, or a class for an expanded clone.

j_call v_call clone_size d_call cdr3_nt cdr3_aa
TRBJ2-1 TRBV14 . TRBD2 TGTGCCAGCAGCGCGGGGGGGCCAGGTGAGCAGTTCTTC CASSAGGPGEQFF
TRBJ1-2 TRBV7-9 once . TGTGCCAGCAGCTGGGGGGAAACAGGGAACCTCCGTGGCTACACCTTC CASSWGETGNLRGYTF
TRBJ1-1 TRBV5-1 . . TGCGCCAGCAGCTTATCGACAGGCTCTGAAGCTTTCTTT CASSLSTGSEAFF
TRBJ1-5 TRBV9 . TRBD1 TGTGCCAGCAGCGTAGGGGACAGGGGCCAGCCCCAGCATTTT CASSVGDRGQPQHF
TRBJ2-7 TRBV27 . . TGTGCCAGCAGCCCCACCGGGACATTTTTAGGGCAGCAGTACTTC CASSPTGTFLGQQYF
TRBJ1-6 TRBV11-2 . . TGTGCCAGCAGCCCTACAAAGAGCTCCTATAATTCACCCCTCCACTTT CASSPTKSSYNSPLHF
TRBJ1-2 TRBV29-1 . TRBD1 TGCAGCGTTGACGAGATCGACAGGGGCCCTTATGGCTACACCTTC CSVDEIDRGPYGYTF
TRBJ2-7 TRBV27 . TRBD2 TGTGCCAGCAGTCCAGCGGGGGGCCTCTCCTACGAGCAGTACTTC CASSPAGGLSYEQYF
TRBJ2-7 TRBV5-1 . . TGCGCCAGCAGCTTGGACTATCCCTACGAGCAGTACTTC CASSLDYPYEQYF
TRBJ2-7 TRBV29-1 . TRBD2 TGCAGCGTTGGGGAGGGAGAAGGAGGTCTCGAGCAGTACTTC CSVGEGEGGLEQYF
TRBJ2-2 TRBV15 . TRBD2 TGTGCCACCAGCAGAGACCTAGCGGGAGTCGTCACCGGGGAGCTGTTTTTT CATSRDLAGVVTGELFF
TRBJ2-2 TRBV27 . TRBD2 TGTGCCAGCAGGGGACTAGCGGGGGGCCCTAACACCGGGGAGCTGTTTTTT CASRGLAGGPNTGELFF
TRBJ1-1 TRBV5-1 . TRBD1 TGCGCCAGCAGCGGGGACAGGGAGGTGAGCACTGAAGCTTTCTTT CASSGDREVSTEAFF
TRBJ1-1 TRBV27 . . TGTGCCAGCAGTCCAGGTCGAGGGGGCACTGAAGCTTTCTTT CASSPGRGGTEAFF
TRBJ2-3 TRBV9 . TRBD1 TGTGCCAGCAGCACCTGGGACAGTCCCACAGATACGCAGTATTTT CASSTWDSPTDTQYF
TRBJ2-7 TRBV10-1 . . TGCGCCAGCAGTGAGTACCCGGTGGGGGGCGAGCAGTACTTC CASSEYPVGGEQYF
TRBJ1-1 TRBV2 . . TGTGCCAGCAGGGGGACCAGCATGAACACTGAAGCTTTCTTT CASRGTSMNTEAFF
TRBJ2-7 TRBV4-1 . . TGCGCCAGCAGCCAAGATCGGGGCTACTCCTACGAGCAGTACTTC CASSQDRGYSYEQYF
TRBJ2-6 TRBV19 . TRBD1 TGTGCCAGTATGGACAGGGGGACAGCTGGGGCCAACGTCCTGACTTTC CASMDRGTAGANVLTF
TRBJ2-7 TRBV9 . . TGTGCCAGCAGCGCAGCCCCGGGAATCTCCTACGAGCAGTACTTC CASSAAPGISYEQYF
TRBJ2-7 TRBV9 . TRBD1 TGTGCCAGCAGCGCTCGACCCGGGACAGGGAATTACGAGCAGTACTTC CASSARPGTGNYEQYF
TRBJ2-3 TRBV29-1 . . TGCAGCGTCACAGAGTATACGCAGTATTTT CSVTEYTQYF
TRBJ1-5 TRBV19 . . TGTGCCAGTAGTCCCTCCGGTGATAGCAATCAGCCCCAGCATTTT CASSPSGDSNQPQHF
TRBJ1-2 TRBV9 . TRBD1 TGTGCCAGCAGCGTACAGGACAGGAACTATGGCTACACCTTC CASSVQDRNYGYTF
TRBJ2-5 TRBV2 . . TGTGCCAGCAGTGAAATCGGGCGTCAAGAGACCCAGTACTTC CASSEIGRQETQYF
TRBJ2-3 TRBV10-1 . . TGCGCCAGCAGTGACCGGGGGCTAAGCACAGATACGCAGTATTTT CASSDRGLSTDTQYF
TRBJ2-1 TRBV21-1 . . TGTGCCAGCAGCAAAGGGCCTATGATCGAGCAGTTCTTC CASSKGPMIEQFF
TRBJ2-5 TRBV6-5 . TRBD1 TGTGCCACCGAAGCAGGGGGTCCGCAGGAGACCCAGTACTTC CATEAGGPQETQYF
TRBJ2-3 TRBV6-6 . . TGTGCCAGCAGTTCTCTCCGGACGAACACAGATACGCAGTATTTT CASSSLRTNTDTQYF